Shown below are 22 T cell receptor beta chains from a single sample sequenced in a study of beta chain features in type 1 diabetes. Isolated RNA was reverse transcribed in full, so expressed TCRB transcripts were sequenced. Profiling relied on immunoSEQ multiplex PCR, and the TCRdb table lists in-frame clones only, not all of them. The table records 300,000 or so clones, 6.5% to 10% of them present only once. The source material was central memory CD4+ T cells from blood. Receptors were obtained from a woman aged 18-35 years in good health.

At least ten counts were recorded for this clone. The genes are TRBV29-1 and TRBJ2-3, with D unresolved. The CDR3 has 11 amino acids. CDR1 SQVTM and CDR2 ANQGSEA come from the germline V gene. Trimming took 7 bases from V and 4 from J, leaving 9 bases between them. The CDR3 is CSAVPADTQYF. The CDR3 bases are TGCAGCGCCGTGCCGGCAGATACGCAGTATTTT.

The table lists this clone with a few counts. The rearrangement joins TRBV5-1 to TRBJ2-7, with a weak D call TRBD1 (6 bases). CDR3 length: 14 residues. The germline V gene has CDR1 SGHRS and CDR2 YFSETQ. The V gene lost 3 bases and the J gene lost 3 bases, with 13 bases spanning the gap. The CDR3 is CASSSTGQNYEQYF. The CDR3 DNA sequence: TGCGCCAGCAGCTCAACCGGACAGAACTACGAGCAGTACTTC.

This chain joins TRBV4-2 and TRBJ2-7; 9 nucleotides align to TRBD1. Germline lookup yields CDR1 LGHNA and CDR2 YNFKEQ. The length of the CDR3 is 15 residues. V dropped 2 bases and J dropped 2; count of bases not matched to a gene: 4. The chain's CDR3 is CASSQNRGRTYEQYF. In DNA, the CDR3 is TGTGCCAGCAGCCAAAACAGGGGGCGAACCTACGAGCAGTACTTC.

The chain joins TRBV2 to TRBJ2-2; 13 nucleotides align to TRBD2. Germline CDR1 SNHLY, CDR2 FYNNEI. This CDR3 region has 14 residues. Trimming at V came to 7 bases and at J to 5 bases, leaving 1 base not matched to a gene. As DNA, the CDR3 is TGTGCCAGCAAGGGACTAGCGGGAACCGGGGAGCTGTTTTTT. It is translated as CASKGLAGTGELFF.

The chain recombines TRBV7-2 with TRBJ1-4, with 11 nucleotides matching TRBD1. J lost 11 bases, V lost 4 bases, and 6 bases had no gene match. Germline-derived CDR1 and CDR2 are SGHTA and FQGNSA. This CDR3 is built from 14 residues. CDR3 coding DNA: TGTGCCAGCAGCTCGGACAGGGGGCGGACCAAACTGTTTTTT. Translation gives CASSSDRGRTKLFF.

This clone was counted between two and nine times. V and J are TRBV6-5 and TRBJ2-7, with 8 bases that match TRBD2. Germline V gene sequence: CDR1 MNHEY, CDR2 SVGAGI. V lost 0 bases, J lost 12 bases, and 7 bases stayed unmatched. This CDR3 comprises 13 residues. CDR3 protein: CASSYSSGTHPYF. CDR3 nucleotide sequence: TGTGCCAGCAGTTACTCTAGCGGGACGCATCCGTACTTC.

Points on this clone: This is likely an artifact of a read error, given a far larger clone one base away. This chain connects TRBV11-1 to TRBJ1-1; D uncertain. The ends were cut back, 1 base at V and 3 bases at J, with 9 bases in the middle. The CDR3 spans 14 residues. Germline V lookup: CDR1 SGHAT, CDR2 FQDESV (reference sequence). CDR3 sequence (DNA): TGTGCCAGCAGCTTAGGAAGAGGCGACACTGAAGCTTTCTTT. Encoded protein: CASSLGRGDTEAFF.

This clone occurred a few times. The V and J genes are TRBV11-2 and TRBJ1-2, with TRBD1 matching 7 bases. Germline V gene lookup returns CDR1 SGHAT and CDR2 FQNNGV. V was clipped by 5 bases and J by 8 bases; unmatched bases: 5. The CDR3 is made up of 12 amino acids. CDR3 nucleotide sequence: TGTGCCAGCAGCGGGACAGCTCGAGGCTACACCTTC. Protein: CASSGTARGYTF.

This clone was detected only a few times. The V gene is TRBV7-9, the J gene TRBJ2-3; D remains unclear. Trimming removed 3 bases from V and 2 bases from J, with 9 bases in between. The CDR3 spans 14 residues. CDR1 SEHNR and CDR2 FQNEAQ come from the germline V gene (reference sequence). DNA for the CDR3: TGTGCCAGCAGCTTGGGCAGAATCACAGATACGCAGTATTTT. Translating gives CASSLGRITDTQYF. Full variable domain (outside the CDR3, taken from reference TRBV7-9 and TRBJ2-3): DTGVSQNPRHKITKRGQNVTFRCDPISEHNRLYWYRQTLGQGPEFLTYFQNEAQLEKSRLLSDRFSAERPKGSFSTLEIQRTEQGDSAMYLCASSLGRITDTQYFGPGTRLTVL.

This clone has only a few counts. The chain joins TRBV4-1 to TRBJ2-1; the match to TRBD2 covers 13 bases. The CDR3 is 19 amino acids. CDR1 is MGHRA, CDR2 YSYEKL, per germline. The junction had 13 bases not matched to a gene; V was cut back by 4 bases and J by 4 bases. As DNA, the CDR3 is TGCGCCAGCAGCCGCTCCGGGACTAGCGGGACTTACCCTTACAATGAGCAGTTCTTC. Translation: CASSRSGTSGTYPYNEQFF.

This clone appeared a few times. CDR3 loop: CASSLGSSSTDTQYF. As DNA, the CDR3 is TGTGCCAGCAGCTTAGGGAGTTCTAGCACAGATACGCAGTATTTT. This chain uses TRBV11-3 with TRBJ2-3, with D hard to call. CDR3 length: 15 residues. The V gene's germline CDR1 is SGHNT and CDR2 YENEEA. V shed 1 base and J shed 0 bases, with 8 bases lying between them.

This clone was detected a few times. The chain uses TRBV10-3 and TRBJ2-1, with TRBD2 matching 10 bases. Looked up from germline, CDR1 is ENHRY and CDR2 is SYGVKD. The V segment lost 5 bases and the J segment 7 bases; nucleotides outside the gene matches: 8. CDR3 length: 15 amino acids. CDR3 nucleotide sequence: TGTGCCATCAGTATGAGCGGGAGGGGGATAAATGAGCAGTTCTTC. Amino acids: CAISMSGRGINEQFF.

This clone was detected ten times or more. This chain joins TRBV5-1 and TRBJ2-1; D might be TRBD1 (5 bases). Germline V CDR1 and CDR2: SGHRS, YFSETQ. Trimming removed 1 base from V and 5 bases from J, with 16 bases in between. The CDR3 extends over 16 amino acids. CDR3 sequence: CASSLTVLGPNNEQFF. The CDR3 region has the DNA TGCGCCAGCAGCTTGACGGTTTTGGGGCCCAACAATGAGCAGTTCTTC.

This clone has a handful of counts. V and J are TRBV27 and TRBJ2-7; TRBD2 is a possible D gene (6 bases). Germline-derived CDR1 and CDR2 are MNHEY and SMNVEV (reference sequence). CDR3 length equals 14 residues. Trimming took 4 bases from V and 3 from J, leaving 13 bases between them. CDR3 sequence (DNA): TGTGCCAGCAGTTCGCGGGGCCCCGGCTACGAGCAGTACTTC. Its translation is CASSSRGPGYEQYF.

The V call is TRBV5-1, the J call TRBJ2-1; 16 positions agree with TRBD2. The V segment lost 3 bases and the J segment 6 bases; nucleotides outside the gene matches: 6. CDR1 and CDR2 from the germline V gene are SGHRS and YFSETQ. This CDR3 is 17 amino acids long. The CDR3 reads CASSSGTSGRGANEQFF. The CDR3 DNA is TGCGCCAGCAGCTCCGGGACTAGCGGGAGGGGAGCCAATGAGCAGTTCTTC.

This rearrangement joins TRBV5-1 to TRBJ1-2; perhaps TRBD1 as D (6 bases). CDR1 SGHRS and CDR2 YFSETQ come from the germline V gene. V was pared by 0 bases and J by 7 bases, with 7 bases between. The CDR3 spans 12 residues. CDR3 DNA: TGCGCCAGCAGCTTGGACAGGGCTGGCTACACCTTC. This gives the protein CASSLDRAGYTF.

The chain is built from TRBV11-2 and TRBJ1-1; TRBD1 matches at 9 bases. Germline V gene lookup returns CDR1 SGHAT and CDR2 FQNNGV. V shed 7 bases and J 10 bases; nucleotides not matched to a gene: 10. CDR3 length equals 13 residues. CDR3 region: CASNTRMDRGAFF. The CDR3 DNA is TGTGCCAGCAATACCCGAATGGACAGGGGAGCTTTCTTT.

This clone was found a few times. The chain couples TRBV28 to TRBJ2-3, with 8 bases identical to TRBD2. The V gene end was trimmed by 5 bases and the J gene end by 2 bases; junction bases not matched to a gene: 3. There are 14 residues in the CDR3. Germline CDR1 and CDR2: MDHEN and SYDVKM. The CDR3 DNA reads as TGTGCCAGCAGTCGGGGGGGGTTCACAGATACGCAGTATTTT. This translates into CASSRGGFTDTQYF.

This rearrangement joins TRBV18 to TRBJ2-7, with 9 bases lining up with TRBD1. Trimming took 3 bases from V and 2 from J; bases not matched to a gene: 2. The CDR3 contains 14 residues. Germline CDR1 and CDR2: KGHSH and LQKENI. The CDR3 nucleotides read TGTGCCAGCTCACCCGGGACAGGGACCTACGAGCAGTACTTC. It specifies CASSPGTGTYEQYF.

The chain has TRBV9 and TRBJ2-1; 9 nucleotides line up with TRBD2. This CDR3 is 15 amino acids long. Germline V lookup: CDR1 SGDLS, CDR2 YYNGEE. V shed 3 bases and J 3 bases; nucleotides not matched to a gene: 4. The CDR3 region is CASSETSGLYNEQFF. In DNA, the CDR3 is TGTGCCAGCAGCGAGACTAGCGGACTCTACAATGAGCAGTTCTTC.

There are many counts of this clone. The CDR3 sequence: CASSKNGAGGPTGELFF. CDR3 nucleotides: TGTGCCAGCAGCAAAAACGGAGCGGGAGGTCCCACCGGGGAGCTGTTTTTT. The rearrangement links TRBV21-1 to TRBJ2-2; the D call in the table, TRBD2, was not verified against the DNA. TRBV21-1 is labeled a pseudogene. This CDR3 spans 17 amino acids.

J is TRBJ1-2 and V is TRBV7-2; possibly TRBD1 for D (5 bases). From germline, CDR1 is SGHTA and CDR2 FQGNSA. The CDR3 totals 14 residues. The V gene lost 5 bases and the J gene lost 3 bases, with 13 bases spanning the gap. The CDR3 DNA reads TGTGCCAGCAGCCGGGGAGGGGTGGACTATGGCTACACCTTC. It codes for CASSRGGVDYGYTF.